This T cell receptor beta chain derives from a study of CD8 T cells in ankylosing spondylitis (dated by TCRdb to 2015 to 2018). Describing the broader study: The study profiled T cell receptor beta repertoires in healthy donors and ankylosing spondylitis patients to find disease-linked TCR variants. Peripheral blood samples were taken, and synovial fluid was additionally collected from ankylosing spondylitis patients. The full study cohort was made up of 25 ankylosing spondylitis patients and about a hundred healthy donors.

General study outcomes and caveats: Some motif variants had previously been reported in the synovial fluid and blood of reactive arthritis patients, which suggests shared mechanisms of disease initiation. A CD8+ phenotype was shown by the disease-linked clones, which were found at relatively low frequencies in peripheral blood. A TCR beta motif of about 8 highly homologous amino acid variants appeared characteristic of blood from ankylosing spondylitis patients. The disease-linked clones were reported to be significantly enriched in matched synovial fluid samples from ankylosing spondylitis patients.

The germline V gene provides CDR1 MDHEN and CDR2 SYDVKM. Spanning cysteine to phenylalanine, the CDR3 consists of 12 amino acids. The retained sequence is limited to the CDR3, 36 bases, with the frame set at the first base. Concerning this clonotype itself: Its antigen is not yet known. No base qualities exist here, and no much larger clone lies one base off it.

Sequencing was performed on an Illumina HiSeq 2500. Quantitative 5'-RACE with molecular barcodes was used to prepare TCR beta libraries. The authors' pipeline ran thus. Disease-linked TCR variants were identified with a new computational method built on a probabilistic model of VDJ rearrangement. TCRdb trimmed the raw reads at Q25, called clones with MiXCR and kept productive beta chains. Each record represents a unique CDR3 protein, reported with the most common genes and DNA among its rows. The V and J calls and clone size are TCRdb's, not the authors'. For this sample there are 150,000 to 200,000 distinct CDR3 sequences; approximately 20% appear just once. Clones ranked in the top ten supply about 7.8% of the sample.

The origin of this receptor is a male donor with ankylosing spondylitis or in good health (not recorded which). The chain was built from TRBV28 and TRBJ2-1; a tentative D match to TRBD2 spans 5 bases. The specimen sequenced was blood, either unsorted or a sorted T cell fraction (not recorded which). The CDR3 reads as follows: CVCRGSYNEQFF. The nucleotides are TGTGTATGCCGGGGCTCCTACAATGAGCAGTTCTTC.